These 5 T cell receptor beta chains were sequenced from one sample in a study of a mutant IDH1 vaccine in newly diagnosed glioma. Time point meaning: week 23, last vaccination. What each vaccine dose contained was 300 ug of mutant IDH1 20-mer peptide, accompanied by topical imiquimod. Clones were read by immunoSEQ multiplex PCR, and TCRdb kept only the in-frame ones, dropping some. The sample contains 29,000 or so clones, about 85% of which appear only once. The antigens these receptors bind are not known. Sequenced material: PBMCs, taken from a glioma patient whose treatment included an IDH1 peptide vaccine. The receptors come from a woman aged 18-35 years with glioma.

V and J are TRBV5-1 and TRBJ1-5; tentative D call: TRBD1 (5 bases). The V gene's germline CDR1 is SGHRS and CDR2 YFSETQ. The CDR3 is made up of 16 amino acids. With 5 bases removed from V and 0 bases from J, the gap between germline ends came to 15 bases. The CDR3: CASSHLNRYSNQPQHF. CDR3 DNA sequence: TGCGCCAGCAGTCACCTAAACAGGTATAGCAATCAGCCCCAGCATTTT.

The J gene is TRBJ2-3, the V gene TRBV28; the match to TRBD2 covers 8 bases. The V gene end was trimmed by 4 bases and the J gene end by 0 bases; junction bases not matched to a gene: 9. Germline V lookup: CDR1 MDHEN, CDR2 SYDVKM. The CDR3 contains 17 residues. CDR3 sequence reads: CASSYAPTSVSTDTQYF. In nucleotides, the CDR3 is TGTGCCAGCAGTTATGCCCCGACTAGCGTTAGCACAGATACGCAGTATTTT.

This chain links TRBV5-5 with TRBJ2-1, with D perhaps matching TRBD1 (5 bases). Trimming removed 0 bases from V and 2 bases from J, with 9 bases in between. Germline V gene sequence: CDR1 SGHKS, CDR2 YYEKEE (reference sequence). The CDR3 sequence is 15 residues long. For the CDR3, the DNA is TGTGCCAGCAGCTTGGATCAGGGTACCTACAATGAGCAGTTCTTC. Residues: CASSLDQGTYNEQFF. The entire variable domain, with the rest obtained from reference TRBV5-5 and TRBJ2-1, is as follows: DAGVTQSPTHLIKTRGQQVTLRCSPISGHKSVSWYQQVLGQGPQFIFQYYEKEERGRGNFPDRFSARQFPNYSSELNVNALLLGDSALYLCASSLDQGTYNEQFFGPGTRLTVL.

The V gene is TRBV27, the J gene TRBJ2-2, with D perhaps given as TRBD1 or TRBD2 (5 bases each). The CDR3 consists of 16 residues. Deletions cut 2 bases from V and 7 bases from J, with 17 bases between. The germline CDR1 and CDR2 sequences are MNHEY and SMNVEV (reference sequence). Here the CDR3 DNA reads TGTGCCAGCAGTTTAAGAGGGACCCCCCGAAACGGGGAGCTGTTTTTT. It specifies CASSLRGTPRNGELFF.

V is TRBV6-5 and J is TRBJ1-3; D not resolved. This CDR3 comprises 13 residues. Germline V CDR1 and CDR2: MNHEY, SVGAGI. V was trimmed by 4 bases and J by 3 bases, leaving 7 bases between them. The CDR3 sequence: CASSSNSGNTIYF. The CDR3 region has the DNA TGTGCCAGCAGTTCTAACAGTGGAAACACCATATATTTT.